This T cell receptor beta chain was recovered during a study of blood T cell repertoires in COVID-19 (dated by TCRdb to the early 2020s). In the study overall: Collaborator samples came from the United States, Italy and Spain and covered acute and convalescent phases of COVID-19. The material from the prospective study consisted of cDNA or gDNA derived from T cells, B-cell-depleted T cells, or PBMCs. Deeply sampled blood TCRbeta repertoires from subjects exposed to, actively infected with, or recovered from COVID-19 were included in the dataset. The repertoires were released in a freely available public database intended as a resource for research on the immune response to SARS-CoV-2. The samples were drawn from the first 160 participants of the ongoing ImmuneRACE study and from 1,254 subjects provided by 6 global collaborators. Nearly every sample came with metadata listing a de-identified subject ID, COVID-19 status, age in years and sex. Where available, HLA class I and class II types were taken from metadata supplied by the sample provider and were not determined by assay-based typing. Beyond this particular receptor, the publication reports: The amount of clinical and demographic metadata varied by source and participant and was provided uncurated.

CDR1 is given as GTSNPN and CDR2 as SVGIG, both from the germline V gene (reference sequence). The CDR3 goes from the cysteine to the phenylalanine over 16 residues. The only DNA kept is the CDR3, 48 bases in frame from the first base. Clipping removes 2 bases from V and 7 bases from J, with 16 as the unmatched junction base count. This clone was found once. There is no known antigen for this receptor. Qualities for individual bases were not recorded, and no much larger clone is one base off. TCRbeta CDR3 regions were amplified from genomic DNA by means of the immunoSEQ Assay, a bias-controlled multiplex PCR. From the authors' description of their analysis: The number of nucleated cells in each sample was estimated by amplification of reference gene primers within the assay. To quantify the absolute abundance of each unique TCRbeta CDR3 rearrangement, sequence reads were collapsed and filtered. For each sample, productive Simpson clonality was calculated as the square root of Simpson's diversity index over productive rearrangements. Sourced from immuneACCESS, this table was stored by TCRdb with only in-frame sequences that have V and J called. A share of the clones is absent; for the studies checked, an unresolved V gene accounts for under half, and the remainder has no known explanation. The V and J calls and the clone size are those of that table, but D and trimming were determined from the DNA. A total of 100,000 to 150,000 clones appear in this sample, approximately 82% of them only once. Clones ranked in the top ten supply roughly 9% of the sample.

The collaborating institutions used their own protocols to collect whole blood in K2EDTA tubes. For TCRbeta analysis, collaborators shipped samples as frozen whole blood, isolated PBMCs, or DNA extracted from either of those sample types. The rearrangement combines TRBV30 with TRBJ2-7; 8 bases in between match TRBD1. The source of this sequence is a man in his forties or fifties with active or convalescent COVID-19. Sample: peripheral blood. The CDR3 sequence is CAWSFSGQGRSKEQYF. In nucleotide form, the sequence is TGTGCCTGGAGTTTCTCCGGACAGGGCCGTTCAAAAGAGCAGTACTTC. The entire variable domain, with the stretches around the CDR3 drawn from the reference TRBV30 and TRBJ2-7 proteins, is SQTIHQWPATLVQPVGSPLSLECTVEGTSNPNLYWYRQAAGRGLQLLFYSVGIGQISSEVPQNLSASRPQDRQFILSSKKLLLSDSGFYLCAWSFSGQGRSKEQYFGPGTRLTVT.